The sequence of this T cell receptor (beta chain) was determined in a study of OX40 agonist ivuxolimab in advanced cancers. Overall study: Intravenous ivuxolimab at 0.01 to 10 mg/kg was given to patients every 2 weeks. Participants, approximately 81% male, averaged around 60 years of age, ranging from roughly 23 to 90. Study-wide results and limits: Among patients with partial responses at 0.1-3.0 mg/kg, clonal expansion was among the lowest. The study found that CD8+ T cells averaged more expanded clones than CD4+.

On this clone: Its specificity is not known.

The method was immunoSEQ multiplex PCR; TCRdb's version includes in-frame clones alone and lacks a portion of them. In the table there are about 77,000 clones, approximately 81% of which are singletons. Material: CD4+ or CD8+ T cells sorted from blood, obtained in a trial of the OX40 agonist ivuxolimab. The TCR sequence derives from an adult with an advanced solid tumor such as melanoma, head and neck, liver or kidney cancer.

CDR3 in DNA: TGCGCCAGCAGCTTGGGGCCCGCAGGGGGGGGCGGGGCCAACGTCCTGACTTTC. Amino acid sequence: CASSLGPAGGGGANVLTF. V and J are TRBV5-1 and TRBJ2-6; D may be TRBD1 or TRBD2 (7 bases each). V was clipped by 0 bases and J by 4 bases, with 17 bases between them. The germline CDR1 and CDR2 sequences are SGHRS and YFSETQ. The CDR3 has 18 amino acids.